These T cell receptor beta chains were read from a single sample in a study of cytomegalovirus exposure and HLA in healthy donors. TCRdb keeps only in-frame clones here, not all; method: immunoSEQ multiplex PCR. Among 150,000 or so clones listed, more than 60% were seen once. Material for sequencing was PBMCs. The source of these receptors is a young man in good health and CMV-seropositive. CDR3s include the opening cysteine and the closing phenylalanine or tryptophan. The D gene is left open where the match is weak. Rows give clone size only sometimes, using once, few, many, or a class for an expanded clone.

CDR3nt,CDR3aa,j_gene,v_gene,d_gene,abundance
TGTGCCAGCAGCTTACGGGGACAGGGGGTCCAAGAGACCCAGTACTTC,CASSLRGQGVQETQYF,TRBJ2-5,TRBV7-9,TRBD1,-
TGTGCCAGCTCACCACGGGACACAGGTCTGAACACCGGGGAGCTGTTTTTT,CASSPRDTGLNTGELFF,TRBJ2-2,TRBV18,-,few
TGTGCCAGCAGCCAAGATCGGGGGTTAAACTATGGCTACACCTTC,CASSQDRGLNYGYTF,TRBJ1-2,TRBV4-2,-,-
TGTGCCAGCAGCGCCAGACAGGGCTCCTACGAGCAGTACTTC,CASSARQGSYEQYF,TRBJ2-7,TRBV7-8,TRBD1,few
TGTGCCAGCAGCCCGGGGAGTTCACCAATATTCTACGAGCAGTACTTC,CASSPGSSPIFYEQYF,TRBJ2-7,TRBV2,-,-
TGTGCCATCAGCGGACTAAACACCGGGGAGCTGTTTTTT,CAISGLNTGELFF,TRBJ2-2,TRBV10-3,-,-
TGTGCCAACACAGGCCAAGCACTCGGCACCGGGGAGCTGTTTTTT,CANTGQALGTGELFF,TRBJ2-2,TRBV5-5,-,-
TGTGCCAGCAGCACCCGGACTGCGGGACCCACTGAAGCTTTCTTT,CASSTRTAGPTEAFF,TRBJ1-1,TRBV7-2,-,-
TGTGCCAGCAGTTACTCTGGAGTACCCTACGAGCAGTACTTC,CASSYSGVPYEQYF,TRBJ2-7,TRBV6-6,-,-
TGCGCCAGCAGTTCCCAGGGGTCCCCATACGAGCAGTACTTC,CASSSQGSPYEQYF,TRBJ2-7,TRBV5-1,-,-
TGCGCCAGCAGCCAAGTCGGGAGCTCCTACGAGCAGTACTTC,CASSQVGSSYEQYF,TRBJ2-7,TRBV4-1,-,once
TGTGCCAGCTCCCCCAAGCGGGGCCAAGAGACCCAGTACTTC,CASSPKRGQETQYF,TRBJ2-5,TRBV5-4,TRBD2,-
TGTGCCAGCAGTTTACGGGGACAGGGAAACATTCAGTACTTC,CASSLRGQGNIQYF,TRBJ2-4,TRBV27,TRBD1,-
TGTGCCATCAGTGGCCCAGGTGCTAACGAAAAACTGTTTTTT,CAISGPGANEKLFF,TRBJ1-4,TRBV10-3,-,-
TGTGCCTGGAGTTCGGGTTTCGCGGGGGCATCCTACAATGAGCAGTTCTTC,CAWSSGFAGASYNEQFF,TRBJ2-1,TRBV30,-,-
TGTGCCAGCCTGGGACAGGGTAACAACGAGCAGTACTTC,CASLGQGNNEQYF,TRBJ2-7,TRBV19,TRBD1,-
TGTGCCAGCAGCGGCCGCCTGAGCGCCCCAGAGCAGTACTTC,CASSGRLSAPEQYF,TRBJ2-7,TRBV7-2,-,-
TGTGCCAGTAGTATAAACACCTACACTGAAGCTTTCTTT,CASSINTYTEAFF,TRBJ1-1,TRBV19,-,-